Following are 3 T cell receptor beta chains from one sample sequenced in a study of OX40 agonist ivuxolimab in advanced cancers. Repertoires were generated with immunoSEQ multiplex PCR, while TCRdb's copy carries only in-frame clones and drops some. The sample comprises around 92,000 clones, around 94% of which are singletons, and 0.26% rests with the top ten. The sample was CD4+ or CD8+ T cells sorted from blood, taken in a trial of the OX40 agonist ivuxolimab. Receptors were obtained from an adult with an advanced solid tumor such as melanoma, head and neck, liver or kidney cancer.

This clone was found once. The chain uses TRBV30 and TRBJ2-3, with D tentatively TRBD1 (5 bases). With 7 bases removed from V and 5 bases from J, the gap between germline ends came to 19 bases. The CDR3 sequence is 14 residues long. The V gene's germline CDR1 is GTSNPN and CDR2 SVGIG (reference sequence). The CDR3, as DNA: TGTGCCTTCAACGGCCCTACAGGAAGAGATACGCAGTATTTT. Protein: CAFNGPTGRDTQYF.

This clone was seen just once. The V and J genes are TRBV7-8 and TRBJ2-2; no clear D. V was pared by 1 base and J by 4 bases, with 16 bases between. This CDR3 region has 17 residues. CDR1 and CDR2 from the germline V gene are SGHVS and FQNEAQ. The CDR3 coding sequence is TGTGCCAGCAGCTTAGTTACGGACCTTTGGGGCACCGGGGAGCTGTTTTTT. It specifies CASSLVTDLWGTGELFF.

CDR3: CSVQGGAQETQYF. The CDR3 region has the DNA TGCAGCGTCCAGGGGGGGGCCCAAGAGACCCAGTACTTC. The V and J genes are TRBV29-1 and TRBJ2-5; either TRBD1 or TRBD2 may supply D (7 bases each). CDR3 length: 13 residues. Deletions cut 6 bases from V and 1 base from J, with 12 bases between. Germline CDR1 SQVTM, CDR2 ANQGSEA.